These 25 T cell receptor beta chains were all obtained from the same sample, sequenced in a study of vaccination and CD4 T cells after COVID-19. Their antigens remain unidentified. The treatment: roughly 11-day PBMC culture with coronavirus spike peptide pools or control peptides (ViraFEST assay). Investigators obtained the unexposed donor's CD4+ T cells before the COVID-19 pandemic (2011-2018). Once obtained from cultured CD4+ T cells, the DNA was sequenced using the Oncomine TCR Beta short-read assay. Each CDR3 protein gets one entry after TCRdb re-called the PCR reads with MiXCR. The repertoire consists of fewer than 2,000 distinct CDR3 sequences, with 15% to 20% occurring once and the leading ten covering roughly 62%. Source material: CD4+ T cells from blood, cultured in vitro. These receptor sequences come from a human donor in good health.

This clonotype turned up a few times. The chain employs TRBV23-1 and TRBJ1-5; the D is unclear. TRBV23-1 is recorded as an ORF, its role being uncertain. Trimming pared 3 bases from V and 5 bases from J, leaving 20 bases between. This CDR3 comprises 17 residues. This CDR3 is CASSQYKLKGTYQPQHF. CDR3 coding DNA: TGCGCCAGCAGTCAGTACAAGCTCAAGGGAACGTATCAGCCCCAGCATTTT.

A few counts support this clonotype. V and J are TRBV7-2 and TRBJ2-3; 8 nucleotides match TRBD2. The CDR3 extends over 12 amino acids. CDR1 SGHTA and CDR2 FQGNSA come from the germline V gene. The J segment lost 14 bases and the V segment lost 5 bases, leaving 9 bases of the junction unmatched. The CDR3 spells CASSPRGGFGYF. CDR3 sequence (DNA): TGTGCCAGCAGCCCCCGGGGGGGGTTCGGGTATTTT. Complete variable domain (other parts from reference TRBV7-2 and TRBJ2-3): GAGVSQSPSNKVTEKGKDVELRCDPISGHTALYWYRQSLGQGLEFLIYFQGNSAPDKSGLPSDRFSAERTGGSVSTLTIQRTQQEDSAVYLCASSPRGGFGYFGPGTRLTVL.

This chain connects TRBV4-1 to TRBJ2-2; TRBD1 is a possible D gene (5 bases). There are 16 residues in the CDR3. In germline, CDR1 is MGHRA, CDR2 YSYEKL. Trimming took 4 bases from V and 4 from J, leaving 16 bases between them. The DNA for the CDR3 is TGCGCCAGCAGCCTAGGGGTTGGGTCTGGCACCGGGGAGCTGTTTTTT. It translates to CASSLGVGSGTGELFF.

This chain connects TRBV29-1 to TRBJ2-7; possibly TRBD1 for D (5 bases). V shed 4 bases and J shed 5 bases, with 18 bases lying between them. The germline V gene encodes CDR1 SQVTM and CDR2 ANQGSEA. The CDR3 length is 14 residues. CDR3 nucleotide sequence: TGCAGCGTTGCCTGGGGCCGGGCCCCCCACGAGCAGTACTTC. This encodes CSVAWGRAPHEQYF.

This clonotype was found a few times. J is TRBJ2-2 and V is TRBV11-2; tentatively, D is TRBD1 or TRBD2 (6 bases each). The CDR3 length is 17 residues. The V end lost 2 bases, the J end lost 5 bases, and 18 bases lay between the germline ends. Germline V gene sequence: CDR1 SGHAT, CDR2 FQNNGV. CDR3 bases: TGTGCCAGCAGCTTATGGCGGGGTCAGGGGTATACCGGGGAGCTGTTTTTT. Amino acid sequence: CASSLWRGQGYTGELFF. The whole variable domain, remainder taken from reference TRBV11-2 and TRBJ2-2, is EAGVAQSPRYKIIEKRQSVAFWCNPISGHATLYWYQQILGQGPKLLIQFQNNGVVDDSQLPKDRFSAERLKGVDSTLKIQPAKLEDSAVYLCASSLWRGQGYTGELFFGEGSRLTVL.

The chain links TRBV18 to TRBJ2-1; 9 nucleotides align to TRBD1. V lost 3 bases to trimming and J lost 7 bases; unmatched junction nucleotides: 4. The germline gives CDR1 KGHSH, CDR2 LQKENI. This CDR3 has 14 residues. The CDR3 region has the DNA TGTGCCAGCTCACCGGGACAGGGTTATAATGAGCAGTTCTTC. Encoded protein: CASSPGQGYNEQFF.

This clonotype was found a few times. The V call is TRBV2, the J call TRBJ1-3, with 7 bases lining up with TRBD1. Per the germline V gene, CDR1 is SNHLY and CDR2 is FYNNEI. V shed 5 bases and J 2 bases; nucleotides not matched to a gene: 3. This CDR3 spans 14 amino acids. CDR3 in amino acids: CASSRTGTGNTIYF. The CDR3 region has the DNA TGTGCCAGCAGTCGGACAGGTACTGGAAACACCATATATTTT.

In this sample, this clonotype turned up a few times. The V call is TRBV11-2, the J call TRBJ1-2; no clear D gene. The CDR3 runs to 13 residues. Trimming removed 5 bases from V and 8 bases from J, with 15 bases in between. The germline CDR1 and CDR2 sequences are SGHAT and FQNNGV. The CDR3, as DNA: TGTGCCAGCAGCCCCGTCCAGGAGGGCGGCTACACCTTC. Encoded protein: CASSPVQEGGYTF.

The chain uses TRBV6-1 and TRBJ2-7; 7 nucleotides align to TRBD1. The CDR3 has 14 residues. Germline V gene lookup returns CDR1 MNHNS and CDR2 SASEGT. V lost 7 bases to trimming and J lost 4 bases; unmatched junction nucleotides: 10. The CDR3 here is CASTIPGQNYEQYF. The CDR3 DNA sequence: TGTGCCAGCACTATCCCGGGACAGAATTACGAGCAGTACTTC.

The table lists this clonotype with a few counts. This chain connects TRBV24-1 to TRBJ2-6; D is unclear. V shed 3 bases and J shed 4 bases, with 15 bases lying between them. CDR3 length: 17 residues. Germline lookup yields CDR1 KGHDR and CDR2 SFDVKD. The CDR3 loop is CATSDPRRRLGANVLTF. DNA for the CDR3: TGTGCCACCAGTGATCCGCGGCGGCGGCTGGGGGCCAACGTCCTGACTTTC.

CDR3 protein: CSAVGLAGVVYEQYF. CDR3 bases: TGCAGTGCTGTGGGACTAGCGGGAGTAGTCTACGAGCAGTACTTC. The chain carries TRBV20-1 and TRBJ2-7; 14 bases line up with TRBD2. Germline V gene lookup returns CDR1 DFQATT and CDR2 SNEGSKA (reference sequence). CDR3 length: 15 amino acids. Losses at the gene ends were 5 bases for V and 3 bases for J; bases not matched to a gene: 6.

This clonotype has just a few counts. The V and J genes are TRBV6-2 or TRBV6-3 and TRBJ2-7; 9 bases agree with TRBD1. The J segment lost 2 bases and the V segment lost 5 bases, leaving 7 bases of the junction unmatched. This CDR3 comprises 15 residues. Germline CDR1 is MNHEY and CDR2 is SVGEGT. The CDR3 loop reads CASSKRTGVPYEQYF. The CDR3 DNA is TGTGCCAGCAGTAAGCGGACAGGGGTACCCTACGAGCAGTACTTC.

The V and J genes are TRBV7-8 and TRBJ2-7, with D possibly matching TRBD1 (5 bases). CDR1 and CDR2 from the germline V gene are SGHVS and FQNEAQ. Between the trimmed V and J ends, which lost 5 bases and 5 bases, there was a span of 10 bases. CDR3 size: 12 residues. The CDR3 DNA is TGTGCCAGCAGCCGCTCAGGGAACGAGCAGTACTTC. Translated, it gives CASSRSGNEQYF.

This clonotype appeared a few times. V is TRBV11-2 and J is TRBJ2-3; TRBD2 matches 11 bases. CDR1 and CDR2 from the germline V gene are SGHAT and FQNNGV. The CDR3 loop spans 16 amino acids. V shed 5 bases and J 2 bases; nucleotides not matched to a gene: 6. For the CDR3, the DNA is TGTGCCAGCAGCATTGGACTAGCGGGCTTCACAGATACGCAGTATTTT. Translation: CASSIGLAGFTDTQYF.

This clonotype has only a few counts. The rearrangement links TRBV18 to TRBJ1-1, with TRBD1 matching 7 bases. The CDR3 is made up of 14 amino acids. Per germline, CDR1 KGHSH and CDR2 LQKENI. Trimming cost V 3 bases and J 2 bases; bases outside gene matches: 3. DNA for the CDR3: TGTGCCAGCTCACCCCGGGACAGCAACACTGAAGCTTTCTTT. This translates into CASSPRDSNTEAFF.

This clonotype was detected only a few times. V usage is TRBV20-1 and J usage is TRBJ2-1, with 7 bases lining up with TRBD2. With 5 bases clipped from V and 8 bases from J, the junction kept 12 bases outside the gene matches. The CDR3 has 14 amino acids. Germline-derived CDR1 and CDR2 are DFQATT and SNEGSKA (reference sequence). CDR3 nucleotides: TGCAGTGCTGGCCGAGGGACTATTGGGCATGAGCAGTTCTTC. Translated: CSAGRGTIGHEQFF.

This clonotype was counted only a few times. This chain links TRBV7-3 with TRBJ2-5; D is unresolved. Germline V gives CDR1 SGHTA, CDR2 FQGTGA. With 5 bases removed from V and 1 base from J, the gap between germline ends came to 8 bases. The CDR3 runs to 13 residues. The CDR3 spells CASSTEPQETQYF. CDR3 DNA sequence: TGTGCCAGCAGCACAGAACCCCAAGAGACCCAGTACTTC.

This clonotype was detected a few times. CDR3: CASTRWGGTEAFF. CDR3 sequence (DNA): TGTGCCAGTACTCGGTGGGGTGGCACTGAAGCTTTCTTT. The V and J genes are TRBV19 and TRBJ1-1; D unclear. Between the trimmed V and J ends, which lost 7 bases and 4 bases, there was a span of 13 bases. This CDR3 comprises 13 residues. The germline CDR1 and CDR2 sequences are LNHDA and SQIVND (reference sequence).

This clonotype was seen a handful of times. This chain uses TRBV7-2 with TRBJ1-5; TRBD1 aligns across 8 bases. J was trimmed by 15 bases and V by 5 bases; bases with no gene match: 9. From germline, CDR1 is SGHTA and CDR2 FQGNSA. The CDR3 totals 12 residues. CDR3 sequence: CASSKRTGHPHF. The CDR3 region has the DNA TGTGCCAGCAGCAAGCGGACAGGGCACCCGCATTTT.

This rearrangement joins TRBV5-1 to TRBJ2-7, with D possibly TRBD2 on 5 matching bases. This CDR3 region has 17 residues. The germline CDR1 and CDR2 sequences are SGHRS and YFSETQ. V was trimmed by 1 base and J by 2 bases, leaving 19 bases between them. This chain's CDR3 is CASSLTMDSVIPYEQYF. CDR3 coding DNA: TGCGCCAGCAGCTTGACGATGGACTCCGTGATTCCCTACGAGCAGTACTTC.

This clonotype was counted a few times. The rearrangement uses TRBV29-1 and TRBJ1-6; 10 nucleotides match TRBD1. The length of the CDR3 is 13 residues. J lost 10 bases, V lost 5 bases, and 5 bases had no gene match. The germline V gene encodes CDR1 SQVTM and CDR2 ANQGSEA. The CDR3: CSVRQGAGSPLHF. For the CDR3, the DNA is TGCAGCGTTAGACAGGGGGCAGGATCACCCCTCCACTTT.

The chain recombines TRBV7-2 with TRBJ2-2; possibly TRBD1 for D (6 bases). This CDR3 is built from 16 residues. CDR1 is SGHTA, CDR2 FQGNSA, per germline. Between the trimmed V and J ends, which lost 2 bases and 6 bases, there was a span of 16 bases. CDR3 nucleotides: TGTGCCAGCAGCTTAAACCCGGGACCAGGGGCCGGGGAGCTGTTTTTT. This gives the protein CASSLNPGPGAGELFF.

The V and J genes are TRBV5-4 and TRBJ2-5; 8 nucleotides line up with TRBD1. Germline assignment: CDR1 SGHNT and CDR2 YYREEE (reference sequence). This CDR3 is 15 amino acids long. V shed 4 bases and J 4 bases; nucleotides not matched to a gene: 9. The CDR3 loop reads CASSNRGQGGETQYF. In DNA form, the CDR3 reads TGTGCCAGCAGCAACCGTGGACAGGGAGGAGAGACCCAGTACTTC.

A few counts support this clonotype. This chain joins TRBV15 and TRBJ2-1, with D hard to call. Germline V CDR1 and CDR2: LNHNV, YYDKDF (reference sequence). Trimming took 4 bases from V and 6 from J, leaving 13 bases between them. The CDR3 extends over 14 amino acids. In nucleotides, the CDR3 is TGTGCCACCAGCAACCCCTCCAAGTCCAATGAGCAGTTCTTC. Amino acid sequence: CATSNPSKSNEQFF.

This clonotype occurred a few times. The gene calls are TRBV14 and TRBJ1-5; D unclear. Trimming pared 1 base from V and 3 bases from J, leaving 4 bases between. The CDR3 is made up of 13 amino acids. From germline, CDR1 is SGHDN and CDR2 FVKESK. The CDR3 loop reads CASSQGPNQPQHF. As DNA, the CDR3 is TGTGCCAGCAGCCAAGGGCCCAATCAGCCCCAGCATTTT.